This TCR beta chain emerged from a study of T cell responses to AZD1222 COVID-19 vaccine. Notes on this clone: Its antigen is not identified.

Libraries were prepared by immunoSEQ multiplex PCR; TCRdb keeps only in-frame clonotypes and omits some of them. This sample's table has around 150,000 clones. Study conclusions and caveats: Baseline antibody screening turned up just six or seven seropositive AZD1222 recipients. Most donors were white British, females outnumbered males, and clonal diversity was possibly underestimated. No repertoire was sampled before or during the peak T cell response, only after it.

V lost 2 bases and J lost 4, with 16 bases in between. Looked up from germline, CDR1 is SGHAT and CDR2 is FQNNGV. CDR3 length equals 16 residues. The rearrangement uses TRBV11-2 and TRBJ2-3; D gene uncertain. The TCR originated in an adult in good health. The sample taken for sequencing was peripheral blood. CDR3 region: CASSLFDGSRADTQYF. CDR3 coding DNA: TGTGCCAGCAGCTTATTTGACGGATCTCGGGCAGATACGCAGTATTTT.